Below, 18 T cell receptor beta chains from the same sample are listed, as sequenced in a study of blood T cells in healthy people across ages (dated by TCRdb to the mid-2010s). Library preparation used 5' RACE. Sequenced on an Illumina HiSeq 2500. A second PCR of about 6 to 11 cycles was performed with a sample-barcoded 5' primer and a J-beta primer mix. The raw public reads went through TCRdb reprocessing: fastp at Q25, MiXCR clone calling, in-frame beta chains kept. Rows are combined by CDR3 protein, so each entry shows the most common genes and DNA. For this sample there are approximately 780,000 distinct CDR3 sequences; 25% to 30% appear just once. Of the sample, approximately 2.9% is held by the ten largest clones. These data also featured in a second study, about T cells of mothers and their children.

Sample: blood. These receptors were taken from a boy younger than 18 in good health.

The chain carries TRBV4-1 and TRBJ2-5, with D unclear. Trimming cost V 1 base and J 1 base, with 10 bases left between them. The germline gives CDR1 MGHRA, CDR2 YSYEKL. CDR3 size: 15 residues. CDR3 nucleotides: TGCGCCAGCAGCCAAGGCGGCACAACCCAAGAGACCCAGTACTTC. Translated, it gives CASSQGGTTQETQYF.

The rearrangement joins TRBV10-3 to TRBJ1-2; weak D call: TRBD1 (5 bases). Germline V gene lookup returns CDR1 ENHRY and CDR2 SYGVKD. V was trimmed by 0 bases and J by 4 bases, leaving 21 bases between them. CDR3 length equals 18 residues. The CDR3, as DNA: TGTGCCATCAGTGAGTCCGGCTCTTTCCCGACAGTAGGCTATGGCTACACCTTC. Residues: CAISESGSFPTVGYGYTF.

This clonotype was counted between two and nine times. The chain carries TRBV12-3 or TRBV12-4 and TRBJ1-5; D is uncertain. CDR3 length equals 12 residues. Trimming cost V 2 bases and J 5 bases, with 4 bases left between them. The CDR3 loop is CASSLKDQPQHF. CDR3 sequence (DNA): TGTGCCAGCAGTTTAAAGGATCAGCCCCAGCATTTT.

This clonotype has only a few counts. V usage is TRBV11-2 and J usage is TRBJ2-5; TRBD2 is a possible D gene (7 bases). The J call may be in error: the DNA end matches TRBJ2-1 better. CDR3 length: 18 residues. Germline CDR1 reads SGHAT; CDR2 reads FQNNGV. Written as DNA, the CDR3 is TGTGCCAGCAGCTTACCCCCAGGAGGGGGGGCGTTAATCAATGAGCAGTTCTTC. Its protein is CASSLPPGGGALINEQFF.

This clonotype was detected only a few times. The V call is TRBV2, the J call TRBJ2-1, with D possibly matching TRBD1 (6 bases). Germline V gives CDR1 SNHLY, CDR2 FYNNEI. V was cut by 6 bases and J by 5 bases, with 14 bases left in between. The CDR3 totals 14 residues. The DNA for the CDR3 is TGTGCCAGCAGCAAAGACAGGCTGGACAATGAGCAGTTCTTC. As protein: CASSKDRLDNEQFF.

This clonotype was recorded a few times. The CDR3 DNA reads TGTGCCAGCAGTTACGGGGGGGGGCTCCAAGAGACCCAGTACTTC. Translated: CASSYGGGLQETQYF. V is TRBV6-5 and J is TRBJ2-5; weak D call: TRBD2 (7 bases). The CDR3 runs to 15 residues. The V gene's germline CDR1 is MNHEY and CDR2 SVGAGI. V lost 2 bases and J lost 1, with 11 bases in between.

This chain joins TRBV12-3 or TRBV12-4 and TRBJ2-5, with 11 bases fitting TRBD2. V was clipped by 5 bases and J by 4 bases; unmatched bases: 9. The CDR3 is made up of 16 amino acids. CDR3 in amino acids: CASSPETSGARETQYF. The CDR3 DNA follows: TGTGCCAGCAGTCCCGAGACTAGCGGGGCCAGAGAGACCCAGTACTTC.

The chain carries TRBV28 and TRBJ2-3; D might be TRBD2 (6 bases). The CDR3 is 12 amino acids. V was clipped by 4 bases and J by 14 bases, with 16 bases between them. Per the germline V gene, CDR1 is MDHEN and CDR2 is SYDVKM. The CDR3 loop reads CASSSGSTKPYF. The CDR3 DNA reads TGTGCCAGCAGTTCCGGGAGCACTAAGCCGTATTTT.

This chain joins TRBV7-3 and TRBJ2-2; D is unresolved. Deletions cut 5 bases from V and 2 bases from J, with 6 bases between. CDR3 size: 13 residues. The V gene's germline CDR1 is SGHTA and CDR2 FQGTGA. This CDR3 reads CASSPFNTGELFF. In DNA, the CDR3 is TGTGCCAGCAGCCCCTTCAACACCGGGGAGCTGTTTTTT.

The chain is built from TRBV10-3 and TRBJ1-6; D gene unclear. The CDR3 has 14 residues. Germline values: CDR1 ENHRY, CDR2 SYGVKD. Between the trimmed V and J ends, which lost 2 bases and 3 bases, there was a span of 5 bases. CDR3 loop: CAISEAHYNSPLHF. DNA for the CDR3: TGTGCCATCAGTGAGGCACACTATAATTCACCCCTCCACTTT.

Only a few counts were recorded for this clonotype. The rearrangement joins TRBV27 to TRBJ2-7; perhaps TRBD1 as D (6 bases). CDR3 length: 14 residues. V lost 5 bases, J lost 3 bases, and 14 bases lay in between. CDR1 and CDR2 from the germline V gene are MNHEY and SMNVEV (reference sequence). The CDR3 loop reads CASSLRTDYYEQYF. The DNA for the CDR3 is TGTGCCAGCAGTCTTAGGACAGACTACTACGAGCAGTACTTC.

CDR3 in DNA: TGCGCCAGCAGGGCCGGGACAGCCCCTAGCAATGAGCAGTTCTTC. It specifies CASRAGTAPSNEQFF. The chain is built from TRBV10-2 and TRBJ2-5; TRBD1 matches 7 bases. With the DNA end fitting TRBJ2-1 better, the J assignment may be wrong. The CDR3 runs to 15 residues. Per the germline V gene, CDR1 is WSHSY and CDR2 is SAAADI.

The V gene is TRBV15, the J gene TRBJ2-7, with D perhaps TRBD2 (5 bases). V dropped 5 bases and J dropped 5 bases, with 13 bases sitting between them. CDR1 is LNHNV, CDR2 YYDKDF, per germline (reference sequence). This CDR3 spans 13 amino acids. As DNA, the CDR3 is TGTGCCACCAGCTCCCGGTGGCGGGACGAGCAGTACTTC. It translates to CATSSRWRDEQYF.

The CDR3 region has the DNA TGCGCCAGCAGCCCCCAGGACACCGACAGTGAGCAGTTCTTC. This encodes CASSPQDTDSEQFF. The chain carries TRBV5-1 and TRBJ2-5; weak D call: TRBD1 (5 bases). Judging by the DNA end, TRBJ2-1 fits better; the J call may be wrong. CDR3 length: 14 amino acids. Germline assignment: CDR1 SGHRS and CDR2 YFSETQ.

The chain links TRBV20-1 to TRBJ2-3; 16 nucleotides align to TRBD2. This CDR3 has 16 amino acids. Trimming cost V 5 bases and J 3 bases; bases outside gene matches: 5. From germline, CDR1 is DFQATT and CDR2 SNEGSKA (reference sequence). The chain's CDR3 is CSALRGLAGGTDTQYF. DNA of the CDR3: TGCAGTGCTCTAAGGGGACTAGCGGGGGGGACAGATACGCAGTATTTT.

This clonotype was detected many times. The gene calls are TRBV20-1 and TRBJ2-5, with TRBD1 matching 9 bases. V was clipped by 6 bases and J by 4 bases; unmatched bases: 3. Germline V gives CDR1 DFQATT, CDR2 SNEGSKA (reference sequence). This CDR3 comprises 12 residues. The CDR3 sequence: CSAEDRGETQYF. CDR3 nucleotides: TGCAGTGCAGAGGACAGGGGAGAGACCCAGTACTTC.

The table lists this clonotype with a few counts. The chain carries TRBV6-5 and TRBJ1-6; D may be TRBD1 (6 bases). The CDR3 runs 14 residues. Looked up from germline, CDR1 is MNHEY and CDR2 is SVGAGI. The V end was cut by 10 bases, the J end by 10 bases, with 20 bases between. This CDR3 reads CANPPFTGTSPLHF. In nucleotides, the CDR3 is TGTGCCAACCCACCCTTTACAGGGACCTCACCCCTCCACTTT.

The chain carries TRBV5-5 and TRBJ2-6, with 7 bases identical to TRBD1. Germline assignment: CDR1 SGHKS and CDR2 YYEKEE (reference sequence). The CDR3 contains 15 residues. J gave up 2 bases and V 4 bases, and 3 bases lay outside the gene matches. CDR3 sequence (DNA): TGTGCCAGCAGCCACAGGGGTCCTGGGGCCAACGTCCTGACTTTC. Translated: CASSHRGPGANVLTF. Complete variable domain (other parts from reference TRBV5-5 and TRBJ2-6): DAGVTQSPTHLIKTRGQQVTLRCSPISGHKSVSWYQQVLGQGPQFIFQYYEKEERGRGNFPDRFSARQFPNYSSELNVNALLLGDSALYLCASSHRGPGANVLTFGAGSRLTVL.